The 13 T cell receptor beta chains below all came from one sample that was sequenced in a study of cytomegalovirus exposure and HLA in healthy donors. Use of 60 Vbeta and 13 Jbeta primers characterized the PCR. TCRdb's table, derived via immunoSEQ multiplex PCR, lists solely in-frame clones and lacks some. The table records some 140,000 clones, approximately 80% of them present only once. The sample comprised PBMCs. The receptor set was obtained from a woman in her forties or fifties in good health and CMV-seropositive.

The V and J genes are TRBV29-1 and TRBJ1-3; TRBD1 aligns across 10 bases. Losses at the gene ends were 7 bases for V and 8 bases for J; bases not matched to a gene: 5. The V gene's germline CDR1 is SQVTM and CDR2 ANQGSEA. The CDR3 length is 12 residues. In nucleotides, the CDR3 is TGCAGCGCTGGTGGGACAGGGGACACCATATATTTT. Translated, it gives CSAGGTGDTIYF. Full variable domain (rest looked up from reference TRBV29-1 and TRBJ1-3): SAVISQKPSRDICQRGTSLTIQCQVDSQVTMMFWYRQQPGQSLTLIATANQGSEATYESGFVIDKFPISRPNLTFSTLTVSNMSPEDSSIYLCSAGGTGDTIYFGEGSWLTVV.

The chain joins TRBV6-5 to TRBJ1-6; D not certain. Germline loops: CDR1 MNHEY, CDR2 SVGAGI. The CDR3 length is 12 residues. Between the trimmed V and J ends, which lost 7 bases and 14 bases, there was a span of 15 bases. Written as DNA, the CDR3 is TGTGCCAGCACCCTGGACGGGGTATCCCTCCACTTT. This translates into CASTLDGVSLHF.

This clone was counted once. A read error may produce the germline difference seen at one junction end. The rearrangement links TRBV5-1 to TRBJ1-4; D call uncertain. There are 16 residues in the CDR3. CDR1 is SGHRS, CDR2 YFSETQ, per germline. In nucleotides, the CDR3 is TGCGCCAGCAGCTTGGCCGTCGGCAGTACTAATGAAAAGCTGTTTTTT. This codes for CASSLAVGSTNEKLFF.

The chain joins TRBV7-9 to TRBJ2-2; possibly TRBD1 for D (6 bases). Germline values: CDR1 SEHNR, CDR2 FQNEAQ (reference sequence). The V and J ends lost 2 bases and 0 bases respectively, with 10 bases between them. The CDR3 spans 16 residues. CDR3 protein: CASSLRQGPNTGELFF. The CDR3 coding sequence is TGTGCCAGCAGCTTACGTCAGGGGCCGAACACCGGGGAGCTGTTTTTT.

The rearrangement uses TRBV9 and TRBJ1-5; D is ambiguous. V was pared by 0 bases and J by 5 bases, with 12 bases between. The CDR3 contains 15 residues. Germline CDR1 and CDR2: SGDLS and YYNGEE. Written as DNA, the CDR3 is TGTGCCAGCAGCGTAGGGCCCTTCGCGGATCAGCCCCAGCATTTT. The encoded protein is CASSVGPFADQPQHF.

The chain employs TRBV9 and TRBJ2-5, with 9 positions matching TRBD1. The DNA end favors TRBJ2-7, so the J call may be wrong. This CDR3 has 14 amino acids. Germline CDR1 SGDLS, CDR2 YYNGEE. Written as DNA, the CDR3 is TGTGCCAGCAGCGCAGGACAGGGGTTAAACGAGCAGTACTTC. It specifies CASSAGQGLNEQYF.

The CDR3 DNA follows: TGTGCCAGCAGTGAAAAAAAGAGCTCCTATAATTCACCCCTCCACTTT. It encodes CASSEKKSSYNSPLHF. The V call is TRBV6-1, the J call TRBJ1-6; D is undetermined. In germline, CDR1 is MNHNS, CDR2 SASEGT. V lost 2 bases and J lost 0, with 8 bases in between. There are 16 residues in the CDR3.

The rearrangement links TRBV7-9 to TRBJ2-3, with a possible D match to TRBD2 (6 bases). Germline V gene sequence: CDR1 SEHNR, CDR2 FQNEAQ (reference sequence). Trimming cost V 3 bases and J 5 bases, with 9 bases left between them. The CDR3 has 13 amino acids. CDR3 sequence (DNA): TGTGCCAGCAGCTTCCGGGAGAAAGATACGCAGTATTTT. Translated: CASSFREKDTQYF.

In this sample, this clone turned up a few times. This chain uses TRBV7-9 with TRBJ1-2, with D perhaps TRBD1 (5 bases). This CDR3 has 16 amino acids. Germline V CDR1 and CDR2: SEHNR, FQNEAQ (reference sequence). Trimming left V 1 base short and J 4 bases short, with 16 bases between. The CDR3 sequence: CASSLGDSQTSYGYTF. The CDR3 DNA sequence: TGTGCCAGCAGCTTAGGAGACAGCCAAACCTCCTATGGCTACACCTTC.

The chain employs TRBV6-6 and TRBJ1-3; TRBD1 matches 8 bases. Germline CDR1 reads MNHNY; CDR2 reads SVGAGI (reference sequence). CDR3 length equals 16 residues. The ends lost 6 bases at V and 1 base at J; junction bases unmatched: 8. The CDR3 reads CASRLQGGGSGNTIYF. The CDR3 coding sequence is TGTGCCAGCAGGCTACAGGGGGGGGGATCTGGAAACACCATATATTTT.

The chain links TRBV7-9 to TRBJ1-1; D call uncertain. Germline V gene lookup returns CDR1 SEHNR and CDR2 FQNEAQ (reference sequence). The V and J ends lost 1 base and 1 base respectively, with 10 bases between them. This CDR3 has 15 residues. CDR3 coding DNA: TGTGCCAGCAGCTTAGGTCCTTCTAGGAACACTGAAGCTTTCTTT. Translating gives CASSLGPSRNTEAFF.

This clone was detected only once. This sequence joins TRBV7-2 and TRBJ2-5; D is unclear. V lost 4 bases and J lost 1, with 4 bases in between. The CDR3 is 12 amino acids. CDR1 SGHTA and CDR2 FQGNSA come from the germline V gene. The CDR3 loop reads CASSSLQETQYF. The CDR3 coding sequence is TGTGCCAGCAGCTCTCTCCAAGAGACCCAGTACTTC.

As regards this clone: One end of the junction is discordant with germline, which a read error may explain. This CDR3 is also generated by other DNA sequences in the sample. The rearrangement links TRBV28 to TRBJ2-7; the match to TRBD1 covers 7 bases. The CDR3 runs 11 residues. Germline CDR1 and CDR2: MDHEN and SYDVKM. The CDR3 loop is CAGGQSYEQYF. The DNA for the CDR3 is TGTGCCGGGGGACAGTCCTACGAGCAATACTTC.